This is a list of T cell receptor beta chains from one sample in a study of blood T cell repertoires in COVID-19. Assay used: immunoSEQ multiplex PCR; TCRdb lists only in-frame clones, some missing. The repertoire has around 280,000 clones, approximately 90% of them found once; the top ten carry 5.5% to 7%. Sequencing was carried out using PBMCs or T cells enriched from blood (not recorded which). These receptors were collected from a woman between 40 and 50 years old who had recovered from COVID-19. CDR3s include the opening cysteine and the closing phenylalanine or tryptophan. D genes are given only for firm matches. Clone sizes are given selectively: once, few, many, or a class where the clone is expanded.

J gene,V gene,D gene,clone size,CDR3 DNA,CDR3 protein
TRBJ2-2,TRBV3-1/TRBV3-2,-,-,TGTGCCAGCAGCCATAGCAACACCGGGGAGCTGTTTTTT,CASSHSNTGELFF
TRBJ1-5,TRBV28,-,-,TGTGCCAGCAGCCCAACAGGGCCCAGCAATCAGCCCCAGCATTTT,CASSPTGPSNQPQHF
TRBJ2-7,TRBV30,TRBD2,-,TGTGCCTGGAAGCCGGGACTAGCGGGCACCTACGAGCAGTACTTC,CAWKPGLAGTYEQYF
TRBJ1-4,TRBV7-9,-,-,TGTGCCAGCAGGGGAGGGGGATCGGATGAAAAACTGTTTTTT,CASRGGGSDEKLFF
TRBJ2-5,TRBV2,-,few,TGTGCCAGCAGTGACCTAAAAGAGACCCAGTACTTC,CASSDLKETQYF
TRBJ1-6,TRBV4-3,TRBD1,once,TGCGCCAGCAGCCAAGAGGTGGACAGGGCCGATTATAATTCACCCCTCCACTTT,CASSQEVDRADYNSPLHF
TRBJ2-2,TRBV7-2,TRBD2,-,TGTGCCAGCAGCCTCCGTCTAGCGGGAGCACCGGCCGGGGAGCTGTTTTTT,CASSLRLAGAPAGELFF
TRBJ2-5,TRBV11-1,TRBD2,-,TGTGCCAGCAGCAAGCGGGAGAGGGAGTACTTC,CASSKREREYF
TRBJ1-2,TRBV5-4,-,many,TGTGCCAGCAGCGCCAGCGGGGGGGTCAACTATGGCTACACCTTC,CASSASGGVNYGYTF
TRBJ1-5,TRBV3-1/TRBV3-2,TRBD1,-,TGTGCCAGCAGCCCAGACAGGGCAAATCAGCCCCAGCATTTT,CASSPDRANQPQHF
TRBJ1-2,TRBV7-8,TRBD1,-,TGTGCCAGCAGCTTCGGACAGGGGGGTAACTATGGCTACACCTTC,CASSFGQGGNYGYTF
TRBJ1-2,TRBV27,TRBD1,-,TGTGCCAGCAGGCTAGGGACAGACTATGGCTACACCTTC,CASRLGTDYGYTF
TRBJ1-1,TRBV15,-,-,TGTGCCACCAGCAGAGGGCTCAGGGTTGGGGCTTTCTTT,CATSRGLRVGAFF
TRBJ2-1,TRBV28,TRBD2,-,TGTGCCAGCAGTTTATCGTCTAGCGGGAGGGCCGGGCAGTTCTTC,CASSLSSSGRAGQFF